This TCR beta chain was found in a study of blood T cell repertoires in COVID-19. Overall study context: Samples of COVID-19 (acute and convalescent) were obtained from the United States, Italy and Spain. PBMCs, B-cell-depleted T cells, or T cells were the source of the cDNA or gDNA that made up the material.

As processed by the authors: Reference gene primer amplification gave estimated nucleated cell counts. The repertoire was sequenced with immunoSEQ multiplex PCR; TCRdb's copy has only in-frame clones and lacks some. That table supplies the V and J calls and clone size; D and trimming were determined from the DNA. The data contain about 93,000 clones, almost 90% of them singletons. The CDR3 sequence is 15 residues long. Looked up from germline, CDR1 is SEHNR and CDR2 is FQNEAQ (reference sequence). V lost 5 bases and J lost 6; bases outside the gene matches: 4. J is TRBJ2-1 and V is TRBV7-9, with TRBD2 matching over 13 bases. This TCR derives from a human donor with active COVID-19. The donor label of this sample is uncertain. What was sequenced was peripheral blood. The CDR3 region is CASSRRLAGGNEQFF. The CDR3 nucleotides are TGTGCCAGCAGCCGCAGACTAGCGGGGGGCAATGAGCAGTTCTTC.